The 17 T cell receptor beta chains presented below share a single source sample, sequenced in a study of PD-L1 blockade in urothelial cancer. The time point is: pretreatment peripheral blood. This table comes from immunoSEQ multiplex PCR, and its TCRdb copy is limited to in-frame clones, with some not included. The table has tens of thousands of clones, 80% to 85% seen once; the top ten hold around a tenth. Sample: PBMCs, taken around atezolizumab (anti-PD-L1) treatment. The receptor source for this set is a woman aged 70-85 years with urothelial cancer.

The V gene is TRBV5-1, the J gene TRBJ2-5, with TRBD2 matching 8 bases. This CDR3 comprises 14 residues. Germline CDR1 reads SGHRS; CDR2 reads YFSETQ. Trimming took 4 bases from V and 3 from J; bases not matched to a gene: 5. The CDR3 protein is CASSPGGGKETQYF. In DNA, the CDR3 is TGCGCCAGCAGCCCCGGGGGGGGTAAAGAGACCCAGTACTTC.

The chain combines TRBV7-2 with TRBJ2-7; possibly TRBD1 for D (5 bases). CDR3 length equals 14 residues. The germline V and J ends were trimmed by 1 base and 2 bases, with 9 bases remaining between them. Germline loops: CDR1 SGHTA, CDR2 FQGNSA. CDR3: CASSLVAGPYEQYF. For the CDR3, the DNA is TGTGCCAGCAGCTTAGTTGCAGGGCCCTACGAGCAGTACTTC. Looking up the rest from reference TRBV7-2 and TRBJ2-7 gives the full variable domain: GAGVSQSPSNKVTEKGKDVELRCDPISGHTALYWYRQSLGQGLEFLIYFQGNSAPDKSGLPSDRFSAERTGGSVSTLTIQRTQQEDSAVYLCASSLVAGPYEQYFGPGTRLTVT.

The chain recombines TRBV5-1 with TRBJ1-1; TRBD1 is a possible D gene (6 bases). Trimming shortened V by 1 base and J by 7 bases, and 11 bases separated the two germline ends. CDR3 length: 13 amino acids. CDR1 is SGHRS, CDR2 YFSETQ, per germline. CDR3 sequence reads: CASSLNREYEAFF. CDR3 DNA sequence: TGCGCCAGCAGCTTGAACAGGGAGTATGAAGCTTTCTTT.

This chain joins TRBV4-3 and TRBJ2-2; a possible D gene is TRBD2 (6 bases). CDR3 length equals 17 residues. Germline CDR1 LGHNA, CDR2 YSLEER. V lost 0 bases and J 0 bases, leaving 11 bases between the germline ends. CDR3 residues: CASSQEVLAANTGELFF. In nucleotides, the CDR3 is TGCGCCAGCAGCCAAGAAGTACTAGCCGCGAACACCGGGGAGCTGTTTTTT.

This sequence joins TRBV6-5 and TRBJ1-1; tentatively, D is TRBD1 (5 bases). Trimming cost V 6 bases and J 2 bases, with 16 bases left between them. This CDR3 is 15 amino acids long. Germline V gene lookup returns CDR1 MNHEY and CDR2 SVGAGI. CDR3 sequence (DNA): TGTGCCAGCAGAGTTGACGGGGGAGTAAACACTGAAGCTTTCTTT. Translated, it gives CASRVDGGVNTEAFF.

The chain has TRBV2 and TRBJ2-1; TRBD1 aligns across 8 bases. V shed 8 bases and J 4 bases; nucleotides not matched to a gene: 7. CDR3 length equals 14 residues. Germline CDR1 reads SNHLY; CDR2 reads FYNNEI. This CDR3 is CASQRGQAYNEQFF. The DNA for the CDR3 is TGTGCCAGCCAGAGGGGACAGGCATACAATGAGCAGTTCTTC.

V and J are TRBV10-1 and TRBJ2-7; maybe TRBD2 (5 bases). The V gene's germline CDR1 is WNHNN and CDR2 SYGVQD (reference sequence). The CDR3 is made up of 14 amino acids. Deletions cut 5 bases from V and 3 bases from J, with 14 bases between. The CDR3 is CASSPWFRDYEQYF. The CDR3 coding sequence is TGCGCCAGCAGTCCTTGGTTCCGGGACTACGAGCAGTACTTC.

This chain connects TRBV11-3 to TRBJ2-2, with 9 positions matching TRBD2. J was trimmed by 6 bases and V by 1 base; bases with no gene match: 3. Germline V gene data show CDR1 as SGHNT and CDR2 as YENEEA. CDR3 size: 15 residues. The CDR3 coding sequence is TGTGCCAGCAGCTTAGTAGGACTAGCGTCCGGGGAGCTGTTTTTT. Translation gives CASSLVGLASGELFF.

This clone was picked up one time. The V call is TRBV6-1, the J call TRBJ1-5; a possible D gene is TRBD1 (5 bases). CDR1 and CDR2 (germline): MNHNS, SASEGT. V shed 4 bases and J shed 3 bases, with 13 bases lying between them. The CDR3 is 15 amino acids. For the CDR3, the DNA is TGTGCCAGCAGTGGGCTAAGGGGTCTCAATCAGCCCCAGCATTTT. As protein: CASSGLRGLNQPQHF.

A few counts support this clone. This chain links TRBV19 with TRBJ1-5, with a tentative D call TRBD1 (5 bases). The V gene's germline CDR1 is LNHDA and CDR2 SQIVND (reference sequence). V lost 5 bases, J lost 2 bases, and 7 bases lay in between. There are 13 residues in the CDR3. The CDR3 region has the DNA TGTGCCAGTAGTGGGGCCCGCAATCAGCCCCAGCATTTT. Amino acid sequence: CASSGARNQPQHF. Drawing the rest from reference TRBV19 and TRBJ1-5, the complete variable domain is DGGITQSPKYLFRKEGQNVTLSCEQNLNHDAMYWYRQDPGQGLRLIYYSQIVNDFQKGDIAEGYSVSREKKESFPLTVTSAQKNPTAFYLCASSGARNQPQHFGDGTRLSIL.

The chain has TRBV7-6 and TRBJ2-3; 11 positions agree with TRBD2. From germline, CDR1 is SGHVS and CDR2 FNYEAQ. With 1 base clipped from V and 5 bases from J, the junction kept 11 bases outside the gene matches. The CDR3 runs to 18 residues. DNA of the CDR3: TGTGCCAGCAGCTTAGTAGAGCTAGCGGGGGGCCGTAGAGATACGCAGTATTTT. This translates into CASSLVELAGGRRDTQYF.

This sequence joins TRBV30 and TRBJ2-1; TRBD1 matches at 8 bases. The CDR3 runs 14 residues. V lost 4 bases to trimming and J lost 4 bases; unmatched junction nucleotides: 6. Germline CDR1 and CDR2: GTSNPN and SVGIG (reference sequence). The CDR3 DNA reads TGTGCCTGGAAACTGGGACAGGCTTACAATGAGCAGTTCTTC. Translated: CAWKLGQAYNEQFF.

There are a few counts of this clone. CDR3 amino acids: CASSLGREVNQPQHF. In DNA form, the CDR3 reads TGTGCCAGCAGCTTGGGCAGGGAAGTCAATCAGCCCCAGCATTTT. The chain combines TRBV7-2 with TRBJ1-5; possible D gene TRBD1, 5 bases. V dropped 3 bases and J dropped 3 bases, with 12 bases sitting between them. Germline V lookup: CDR1 SGHTA, CDR2 FQGNSA. The CDR3 runs 15 residues.

CDR3 nucleotide sequence: TGTGCCAGCACCCTGAACAGGGGAAGTAGCTACGAGCAGTACTTC. It translates to CASTLNRGSSYEQYF. The J gene is TRBJ2-7, the V gene TRBV2; TRBD1 matches at 7 bases. This CDR3 is 15 amino acids long. With 7 bases clipped from V and 3 bases from J, the junction kept 12 bases outside the gene matches. Looked up from germline, CDR1 is SNHLY and CDR2 is FYNNEI.

This chain connects TRBV27 to TRBJ2-1; 9 bases line up with TRBD2. The germline V gene has CDR1 MNHEY and CDR2 SMNVEV (reference sequence). The CDR3 sequence is 15 residues long. V trimming: 2 bases; J trimming: 3 bases; junction bases outside the gene matches: 2. The CDR3 is CASSLSGRFYNEQFF. CDR3 DNA: TGTGCCAGCAGTTTAAGCGGGAGGTTCTACAATGAGCAGTTCTTC.

The chain has TRBV7-2 and TRBJ1-5; TRBD1 is a possible D gene (6 bases). The germline CDR1 and CDR2 sequences are SGHTA and FQGNSA. Trimming left V 1 base short and J 6 bases short, with 16 bases between. The CDR3 contains 16 residues. The CDR3 DNA reads as TGTGCCAGCAGCTTAGGGGTGACAGGTTCGAGTCAGCCCCAGCATTTT. Translated, it gives CASSLGVTGSSQPQHF. Together with reference TRBV7-2 and TRBJ1-5, the CDR3 gives the full variable domain: GAGVSQSPSNKVTEKGKDVELRCDPISGHTALYWYRQSLGQGLEFLIYFQGNSAPDKSGLPSDRFSAERTGGSVSTLTIQRTQQEDSAVYLCASSLGVTGSSQPQHFGDGTRLSIL.

This clone was seen more than once but under ten times. This chain joins TRBV4-1 and TRBJ1-2; D not resolved. Germline loops: CDR1 MGHRA, CDR2 YSYEKL. The CDR3 runs 12 residues. V was cut by 0 bases and J by 7 bases, with 6 bases left in between. The CDR3 region is CASSQDRLGYTF. CDR3 DNA sequence: TGCGCCAGCAGCCAAGATAGACTTGGCTACACCTTC.